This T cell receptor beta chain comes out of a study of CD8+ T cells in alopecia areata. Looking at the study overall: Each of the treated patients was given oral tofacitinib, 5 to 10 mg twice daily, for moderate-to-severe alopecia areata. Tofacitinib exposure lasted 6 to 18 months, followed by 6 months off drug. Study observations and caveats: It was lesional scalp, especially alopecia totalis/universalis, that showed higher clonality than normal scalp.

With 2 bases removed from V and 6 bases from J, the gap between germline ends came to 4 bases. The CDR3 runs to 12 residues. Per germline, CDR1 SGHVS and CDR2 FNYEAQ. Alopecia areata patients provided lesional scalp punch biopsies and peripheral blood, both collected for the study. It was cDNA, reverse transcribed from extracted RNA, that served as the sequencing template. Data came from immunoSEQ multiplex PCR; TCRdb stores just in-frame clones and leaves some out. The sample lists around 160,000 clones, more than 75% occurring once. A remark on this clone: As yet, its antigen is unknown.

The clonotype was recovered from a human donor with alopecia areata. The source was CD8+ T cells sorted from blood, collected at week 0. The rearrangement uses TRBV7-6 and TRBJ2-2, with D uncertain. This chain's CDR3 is CASSLFPGELFF. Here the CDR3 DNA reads TGTGCCAGCAGCTTATTCCCCGGGGAGCTGTTTTTT.